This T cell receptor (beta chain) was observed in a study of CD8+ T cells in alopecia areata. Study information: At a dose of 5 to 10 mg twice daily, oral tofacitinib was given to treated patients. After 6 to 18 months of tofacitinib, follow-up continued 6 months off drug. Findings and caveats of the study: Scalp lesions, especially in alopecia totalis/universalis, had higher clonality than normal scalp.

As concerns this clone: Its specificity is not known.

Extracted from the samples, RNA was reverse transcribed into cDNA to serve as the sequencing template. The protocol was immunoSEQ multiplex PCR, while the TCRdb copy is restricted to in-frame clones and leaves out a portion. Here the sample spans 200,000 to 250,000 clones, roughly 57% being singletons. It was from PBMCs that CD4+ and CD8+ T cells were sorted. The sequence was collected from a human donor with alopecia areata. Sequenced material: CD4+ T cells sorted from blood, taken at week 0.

CDR3 DNA sequence: TGTGCCAGCAGCTTGCGCAGGGGGGAAAAACTGTTTTTT. Its translation is CASSLRRGEKLFF. The rearrangement uses TRBV5-6 and TRBJ1-4, with 7 bases lining up with TRBD1. CDR1 SGHDT and CDR2 YYEEEE come from the germline V gene. The CDR3 extends over 13 amino acids. V lost 1 base, J lost 8 bases, and 2 bases stayed unmatched.